The 2 T cell receptor beta chains below were found in one sample sequenced in a study of blood T cell repertoires in COVID-19. Clones were read by immunoSEQ multiplex PCR, and TCRdb kept only the in-frame ones, dropping some. Altogether some 15,000 clones are present, roughly 76% being singletons, with the ten largest covering 30% to 35%. Material for sequencing was peripheral blood. The receptors derive from a man aged 70 or older with active or convalescent COVID-19.

The chain joins TRBV9 to TRBJ2-1; TRBD1 is a possible D gene (6 bases). The CDR3 extends over 16 amino acids. V lost 6 bases, J lost 1 base, and 17 bases lay in between. Per the germline V gene, CDR1 is SGDLS and CDR2 is YYNGEE. The CDR3 DNA follows: TGTGCCAGCAACATAGGGGGTGCGGAGTCCTACAATGAGCAGTTCTTC. Translated, it gives CASNIGGAESYNEQFF.

The CDR3 protein is CASSYWGTGGETQYF. CDR3 DNA: TGTGCCAGCAGTTACTGGGGCACAGGCGGAGAGACCCAGTACTTC. This sequence joins TRBV6-2 or TRBV6-3 and TRBJ2-5, with a tentative D call TRBD1 (5 bases). Looked up from germline, CDR1 is MNHEY and CDR2 is SVGEGT. The CDR3 covers 15 residues. Trimming removed 1 base at V and 4 bases at J, with 13 bases between.